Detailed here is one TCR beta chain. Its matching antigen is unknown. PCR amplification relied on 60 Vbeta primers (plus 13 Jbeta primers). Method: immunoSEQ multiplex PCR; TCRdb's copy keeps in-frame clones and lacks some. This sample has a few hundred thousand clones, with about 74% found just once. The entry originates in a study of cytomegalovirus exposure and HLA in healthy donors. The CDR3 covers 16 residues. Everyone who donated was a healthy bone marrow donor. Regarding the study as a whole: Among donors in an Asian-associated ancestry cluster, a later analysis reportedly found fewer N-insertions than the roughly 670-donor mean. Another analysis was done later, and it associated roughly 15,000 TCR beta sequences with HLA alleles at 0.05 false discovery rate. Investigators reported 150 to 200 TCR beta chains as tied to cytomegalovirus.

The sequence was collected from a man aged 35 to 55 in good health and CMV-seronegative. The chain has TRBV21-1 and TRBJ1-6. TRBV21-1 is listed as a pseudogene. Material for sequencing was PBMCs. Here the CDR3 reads CASSKEGSHRDSPLHF. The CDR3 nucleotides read TGTGCCAGCAGCAAAGAAGGCAGCCACCGGGATTCACCCCTCCACTTT.